This note documents a single TCR beta chain sequence. Antigen: not known. CDR3 length: 16 residues. Germline V CDR1 and CDR2: MNHEY, SMNVEV (reference sequence). The junction had 9 bases not matched to a gene; V was cut back by 3 bases and J by 4 bases. This record comes from a study of cytomegalovirus exposure and HLA in healthy donors. Overall study findings and caveats: Later analysis suggested most CMV-associated TCR beta chains were HLA-restricted.

PCR used 60 Vbeta primers and 13 Jbeta primers. TCRdb keeps only in-frame clones here, not all; method: immunoSEQ multiplex PCR. The data hold 95,000 to 150,000 clones, with approximately 72% observed a single time. The sample taken for sequencing was PBMCs. This TCR was sampled from a man aged 18 to 30 in good health and CMV-seronegative. The chain recombines TRBV27 with TRBJ2-3; TRBD2 aligns across 8 bases. CDR3 nucleotides: TGTGCCAGCAGTTTCTCCAGCGGGAGCCGCGCAGATACGCAGTATTTT. It encodes CASSFSSGSRADTQYF.